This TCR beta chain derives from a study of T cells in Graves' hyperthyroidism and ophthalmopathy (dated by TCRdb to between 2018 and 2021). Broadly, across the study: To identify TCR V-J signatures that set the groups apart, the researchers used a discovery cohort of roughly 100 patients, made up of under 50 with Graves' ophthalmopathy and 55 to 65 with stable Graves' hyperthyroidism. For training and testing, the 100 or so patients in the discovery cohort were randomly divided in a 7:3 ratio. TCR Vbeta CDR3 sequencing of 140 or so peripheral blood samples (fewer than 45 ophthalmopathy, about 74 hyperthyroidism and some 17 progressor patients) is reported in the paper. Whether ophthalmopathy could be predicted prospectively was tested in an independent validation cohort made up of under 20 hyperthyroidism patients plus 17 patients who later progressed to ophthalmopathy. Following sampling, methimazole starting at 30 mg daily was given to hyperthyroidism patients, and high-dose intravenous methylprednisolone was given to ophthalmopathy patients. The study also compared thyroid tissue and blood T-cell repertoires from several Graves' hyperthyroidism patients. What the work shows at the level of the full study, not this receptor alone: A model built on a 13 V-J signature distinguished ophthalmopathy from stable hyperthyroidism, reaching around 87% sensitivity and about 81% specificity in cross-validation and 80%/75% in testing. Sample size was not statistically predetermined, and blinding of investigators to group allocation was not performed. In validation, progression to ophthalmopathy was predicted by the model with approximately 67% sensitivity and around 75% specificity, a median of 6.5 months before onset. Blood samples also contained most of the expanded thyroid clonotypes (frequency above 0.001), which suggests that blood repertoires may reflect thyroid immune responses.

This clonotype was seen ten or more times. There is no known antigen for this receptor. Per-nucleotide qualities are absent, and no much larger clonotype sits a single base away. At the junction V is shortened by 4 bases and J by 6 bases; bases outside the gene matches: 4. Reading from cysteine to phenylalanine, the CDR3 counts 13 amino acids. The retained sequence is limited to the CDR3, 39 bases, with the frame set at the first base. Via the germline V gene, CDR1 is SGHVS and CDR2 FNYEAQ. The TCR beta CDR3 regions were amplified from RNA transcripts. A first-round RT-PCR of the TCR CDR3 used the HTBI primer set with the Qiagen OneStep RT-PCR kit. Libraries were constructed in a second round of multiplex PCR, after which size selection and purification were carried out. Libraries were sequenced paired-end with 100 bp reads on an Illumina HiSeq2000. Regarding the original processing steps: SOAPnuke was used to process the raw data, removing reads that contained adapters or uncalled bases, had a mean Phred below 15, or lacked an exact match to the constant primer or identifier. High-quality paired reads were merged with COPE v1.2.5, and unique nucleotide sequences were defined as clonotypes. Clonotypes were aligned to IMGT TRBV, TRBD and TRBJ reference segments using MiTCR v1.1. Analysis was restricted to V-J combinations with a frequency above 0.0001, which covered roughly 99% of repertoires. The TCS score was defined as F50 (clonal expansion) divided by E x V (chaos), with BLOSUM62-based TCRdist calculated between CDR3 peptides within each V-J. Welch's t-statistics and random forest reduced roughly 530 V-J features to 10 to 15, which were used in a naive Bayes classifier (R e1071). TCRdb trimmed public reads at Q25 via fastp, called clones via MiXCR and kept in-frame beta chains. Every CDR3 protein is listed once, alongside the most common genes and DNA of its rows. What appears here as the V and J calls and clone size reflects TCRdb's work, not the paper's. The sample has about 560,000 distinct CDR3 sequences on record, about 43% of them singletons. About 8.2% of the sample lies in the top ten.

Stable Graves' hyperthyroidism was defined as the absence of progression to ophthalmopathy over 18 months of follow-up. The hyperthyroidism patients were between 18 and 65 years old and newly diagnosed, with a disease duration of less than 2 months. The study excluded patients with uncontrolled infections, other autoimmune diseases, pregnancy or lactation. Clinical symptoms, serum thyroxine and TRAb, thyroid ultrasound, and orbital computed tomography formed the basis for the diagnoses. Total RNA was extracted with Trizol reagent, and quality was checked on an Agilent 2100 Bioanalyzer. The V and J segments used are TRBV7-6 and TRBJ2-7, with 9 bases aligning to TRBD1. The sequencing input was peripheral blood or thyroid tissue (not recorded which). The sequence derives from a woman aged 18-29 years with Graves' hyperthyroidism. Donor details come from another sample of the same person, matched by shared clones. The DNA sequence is TGTGCCAGCAGCTACAGGGGGCAATCCGAGCAGTACTTC. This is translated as CASSYRGQSEQYF. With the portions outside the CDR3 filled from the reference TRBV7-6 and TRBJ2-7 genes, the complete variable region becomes GAGVSQSPRYKVTKRGQDVALRCDPISGHVSLYWYRQALGQGPEFLTYFNYEAQQDKSGLPNDRFSAERPEGSISTLTIQRTEQRDSAMYRCASSYRGQSEQYFGPGTRLTVT.